The rows below give T cell receptor beta chains drawn from one sample of a study of blood T cell repertoires in COVID-19. Assay used: immunoSEQ multiplex PCR; TCRdb lists only in-frame clones, some missing. The data show around 100,000 clones, with about 84% seen just once and 24% held by the top ten. Sequenced input: peripheral blood. The receptor source for this set is a human donor in a cohort sampled during active COVID-19. Both conserved end residues are part of each CDR3. Each record gives: V gene, J gene, clone size, D gene, CDR3 protein, CDR3 DNA. D genes are given only for firm matches. A clone size is listed for some rows: how often the clone was seen (once, few, many), or a class if it is expanded.

TRBV28	TRBJ1-1	-	-	CASRKTLNTEAFF	TGTGCCAGCAGAAAGACACTGAACACTGAAGCTTTCTTT
TRBV7-9	TRBJ2-5	-	-	CASSLGGVAQETQYF	TGTGCCAGCAGCTTAGGGGGAGTAGCTCAAGAGACCCAGTACTTC
TRBV28	TRBJ2-7	-	TRBD1	CASSYPGQSYEQYF	TGTGCCAGCAGTTATCCGGGACAGTCCTACGAGCAGTACTTC
TRBV4-3	TRBJ1-1	-	TRBD1	CASSQRRSGGMNTEAFF	TGCGCCAGCAGCCAACGACGTTCAGGGGGCATGAACACTGAAGCTTTCTTT
TRBV18	TRBJ2-5	-	TRBD2	CASSPGGGQETQYF	TGTGCCAGCTCACCTGGGGGGGGACAAGAGACCCAGTACTTC
TRBV28	TRBJ2-7	-	-	CASRSPSPLSEQYF	TGTGCCAGCAGGTCTCCCTCCCCCCTCTCCGAGCAGTACTTC
TRBV21-1	TRBJ2-7	-	-	CASSKARVADSESTYEQYF	TGTGCCAGCAGCAAAGCGCGGGTAGCGGACTCAGAAAGTACCTACGAGCAGTACTTC
TRBV15	TRBJ2-1	-	-	CATSRDTEVGYNEQFF	TGTGCCACCAGCAGAGATACGGAGGTGGGTTACAATGAGCAGTTCTTC
TRBV27	TRBJ2-3	-	TRBD1	CASNPRQGPDTQYF	TGTGCCAGCAATCCGCGACAGGGGCCAGATACGCAGTATTTT
TRBV6-5	TRBJ2-5	-	TRBD2	CASVPAGGRETQYF	TGTGCCAGTGTACCAGCGGGGGGGCGAGAGACCCAGTACTTC
TRBV28	TRBJ2-4	-	-	CASSFAAGQGLSGAKNIQYF	TGTGCCAGCAGTTTCGCGGCTGGCCAGGGTCTATCCGGAGCCAAAAACATTCAGTACTTC
TRBV19	TRBJ2-5	-	-	CASSMVQGQETQYF	TGTGCCAGTAGTATGGTGCAGGGCCAAGAGACCCAGTACTTC
TRBV5-1	TRBJ2-1	-	TRBD2	CASSLSAGGSEQFF	TGCGCCAGCAGCTTGTCAGCGGGAGGGTCTGAGCAGTTCTTC
TRBV19	TRBJ1-1	-	-	CASSIRGQITEAFF	TGTGCCAGTAGTATACGCGGGCAGATCACTGAAGCTTTCTTT
TRBV14	TRBJ1-2	-	-	CASSHLQGSNYGYTF	TGTGCCAGCAGCCACCTACAGGGTTCTAACTATGGCTACACCTTC
TRBV7-3	TRBJ1-2	once	-	CASSLTRDTDYGYTF	TGTGCCAGCAGCTTAACCCGGGACACCGACTATGGCTACACCTTC
TRBV5-1	TRBJ2-2	-	-	CASRDSLIADTGELFF	TGCGCCAGCAGAGACAGCCTAATAGCGGACACCGGGGAGCTGTTTTTT
TRBV5-4	TRBJ1-5	-	TRBD1	CASSEGASNQPQHF	TGTGCCAGCAGCGAGGGGGCGAGCAATCAGCCCCAGCATTTT
TRBV18	TRBJ1-2	-	-	CASSPDSLQGYTF	TGTGCCAGCTCCCCTGACTCGCTTCAGGGCTACACCTTC
TRBV5-6	TRBJ1-4	-	TRBD1	CASSLVGTGSEKLFF	TGTGCCAGCAGCTTGGTTGGGACAGGTAGTGAAAAACTGTTTTTT
TRBV13	TRBJ2-1	-	-	CASSLTGKIYNEQFF	TGTGCCAGCAGCCTCACAGGGAAAATTTACAATGAGCAGTTCTTC
TRBV5-1	TRBJ2-4	-	-	CASSLATKNIQYF	TGCGCCAGCAGCTTGGCCACCAAAAACATTCAGTACTTC
TRBV11-1	TRBJ1-4	-	TRBD1	CASTTGGSTNEKLFF	TGTGCCAGCACGACAGGGGGATCGACTAATGAAAAACTGTTTTTT
TRBV6-5	TRBJ1-5	-	-	CASRTNNQPQHF	TGTGCCAGCAGGACAAACAATCAGCCCCAGCATTTT
TRBV3-1/TRBV3-2	TRBJ1-2	-	TRBD1	CASSQGGQGDGYTF	TGTGCCAGCAGCCAAGGGGGACAGGGGGATGGCTACACCTTC
TRBV29-1	TRBJ2-3	-	TRBD2	CSVEGGSGGPSTDTQYF	TGCAGCGTTGAAGGTGGTAGCGGGGGGCCTAGCACAGATACGCAGTATTTT
TRBV28	TRBJ1-6	few	TRBD1	CASRPSTGAHSPLHF	TGTGCCAGCAGGCCCTCGACAGGGGCTCATTCACCCCTCCACTTT
TRBV7-9	TRBJ2-3	once	TRBD1	CASSLGGQGADTQYF	TGTGCCAGCAGCTTAGGGGGACAGGGCGCAGATACGCAGTATTTT
TRBV5-1	TRBJ2-5	-	-	CASSLGIQGHETQYF	TGCGCCAGCAGCTTGGGGATCCAGGGCCATGAGACCCAGTACTTC
TRBV10-3	TRBJ1-4	-	-	CAISDGGDEKLFF	TGTGCCATCAGTGATGGGGGGGATGAAAAACTGTTTTTT
TRBV6-5	TRBJ1-6	-	TRBD1	CASSYSGQGNSPLHF	TGTGCCAGCAGTTACTCGGGACAGGGTAATTCACCCCTCCACTTT
TRBV2	TRBJ2-7	-	-	CASSRLNEQYF	TGTGCCAGCAGTCGACTAAACGAGCAGTACTTC
TRBV6-4	TRBJ1-1	-	-	CATPRAFF	TGTGCCACCCCCAGAGCTTTCTTT
TRBV27	TRBJ1-2	-	-	CASSLTANYGYTF	TGTGCCAGCAGTTTAACAGCTAACTATGGCTACACCTTC
TRBV6-2/TRBV6-3	TRBJ2-5	-	TRBD1	CASSRIKTGGRETQYF	TGTGCCAGCAGTCGGATCAAGACAGGGGGCCGAGAGACCCAGTACTTC
TRBV11-2	TRBJ1-1	-	-	CASSFDTVNTEAFF	TGTGCCAGCAGCTTCGACACTGTTAACACTGAAGCTTTCTTT
TRBV15	TRBJ2-7	once	-	CATSTRDFITYEQYF	TGTGCCACCAGCACCCGGGACTTCATAACCTACGAGCAGTACTTC
TRBV5-5	TRBJ1-5	-	TRBD1	CASSWGTGGNQPQHF	TGTGCCAGCAGCTGGGGGACAGGGGGCAATCAGCCCCAGCATTTT
TRBV5-1	TRBJ2-3	once	-	CASSLRQAGGTDTQYF	TGCGCCAGCAGCCTCCGACAGGCCGGGGGCACAGATACGCAGTATTTT
TRBV6-1	TRBJ1-2	-	-	CASSDVGARDGYTF	TGTGCCAGCAGTGACGTTGGGGCTAGGGATGGCTACACCTTC
TRBV29-1	TRBJ2-7	-	TRBD2	CSVYSGGLAGGAYEQYF	TGCAGCGTTTACAGTGGGGGACTAGCGGGAGGCGCCTACGAGCAGTACTTC
TRBV12-5	TRBJ1-2	-	-	CASGLGPLGTLRYGYTF	TGTGCTAGTGGTTTGGGCCCCTTGGGCACCCTTAGGTATGGCTACACCTTC
TRBV27	TRBJ2-3	once	TRBD1	CASSLRTGADTQYF	TGTGCCAGCAGTCTCAGGACAGGGGCCGATACGCAGTATTTT
TRBV10-1	TRBJ2-7	-	TRBD1	CASSGQGVYEQYF	TGCGCCAGCAGTGGACAGGGGGTCTACGAGCAGTACTTC
TRBV2	TRBJ2-1	-	TRBD2	CASKRLAGGLNEQFF	TGTGCCAGCAAGAGACTAGCGGGGGGTCTCAATGAGCAGTTCTTC
TRBV6-1	TRBJ2-2	once	TRBD1	CASSEFRTGVTGELFF	TGTGCCAGCAGTGAATTCCGGACAGGGGTCACCGGGGAGCTGTTTTTT
TRBV5-1	TRBJ2-7	-	TRBD1	CASSYSGQGNYEQYF	TGCGCCAGCAGCTATTCGGGACAGGGTAATTACGAGCAGTACTTC
TRBV5-1	TRBJ2-5	-	TRBD1	CASSQDRVETQYF	TGCGCCAGCAGCCAGGACAGGGTTGAGACCCAGTACTTC
TRBV27	TRBJ1-4	-	-	CASSLSRGTNEKLFF	TGTGCCAGCAGTTTATCTCGGGGGACTAATGAAAAACTGTTTTTT
TRBV11-3	TRBJ2-2	-	TRBD1	CASRQGANTGELFF	TGTGCCAGCAGACAGGGGGCGAACACCGGGGAGCTGTTTTTT
TRBV7-3	TRBJ2-1	-	TRBD2	CASSKTSGNSNEQFF	TGTGCCAGCAGCAAGACTAGCGGAAATTCCAATGAGCAGTTCTTC
TRBV10-3	TRBJ2-7	-	TRBD1	CAISQDGTGDEQYF	TGTGCCATCAGTCAAGACGGGACAGGGGACGAGCAGTACTTC
TRBV7-6	TRBJ1-1	-	TRBD1	CASSSQGARTEAFF	TGTGCCAGCAGCTCACAGGGGGCGCGGACTGAAGCTTTCTTT
TRBV18	TRBJ2-7	-	TRBD2	CASSSLPGLDSEQYF	TGTGCCAGCTCATCCCTACCGGGACTAGACAGCGAGCAGTACTTC
TRBV5-6	TRBJ1-2	-	TRBD1	CASSLGQGNYGYTF	TGTGCCAGCAGCCTGGGACAGGGAAACTATGGCTACACCTTC